Included here is one T cell receptor beta chain sequence, with context. Its antigen remains unknown. The sample originates from a study of cytomegalovirus exposure and HLA in healthy donors. Study-wide background: The approximately 720 first-cohort repertoires and the approximately 130 validation repertoires shared the same platform, a later analysis reported.

The donors were in the approximately 120-subject validation cohort, distinct from the roughly 700-subject first cohort. The V gene's germline CDR1 is SGHTS and CDR2 YDEGEE. The CDR3 is made up of 18 amino acids. V was shortened by 4 bases and J by 2 bases, with 22 bases between the two germline ends. Overall study results and limits: It was fewer than 200 TCR beta chains that were listed as cytomegalovirus-associated. Confirmation in vitro established that a few CMV-associated chains were specific for CMV antigens.

Here immunoSEQ multiplex PCR was the method, and the copy in TCRdb shows in-frame clones only, minus some. The table lists 300,000 to 350,000 clones, approximately 85% of them singletons. This chain joins TRBV5-8 and TRBJ2-4, with TRBD1 as a possible D gene (5 bases). This TCR was recovered from a man aged 25 to 40 in good health and CMV-seronegative. The sequenced sample was PBMCs. CDR3 DNA sequence: TGTGCCAGCAGCGGTCAGGGTAAGGTCTTTGGGACCAAAAACATTCAGTACTTC. Translated: CASSGQGKVFGTKNIQYF.